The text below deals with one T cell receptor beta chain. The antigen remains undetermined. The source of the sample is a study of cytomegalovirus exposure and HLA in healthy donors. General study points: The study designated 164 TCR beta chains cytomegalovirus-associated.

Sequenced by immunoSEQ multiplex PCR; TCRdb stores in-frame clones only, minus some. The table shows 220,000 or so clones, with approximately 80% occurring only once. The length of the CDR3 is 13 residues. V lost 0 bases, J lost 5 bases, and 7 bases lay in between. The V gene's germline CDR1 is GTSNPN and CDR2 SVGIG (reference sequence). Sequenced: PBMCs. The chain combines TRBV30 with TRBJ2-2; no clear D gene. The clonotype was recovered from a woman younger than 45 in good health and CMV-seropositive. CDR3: CAWSVTLTGELFF. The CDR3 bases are TGTGCCTGGAGTGTAACCCTAACCGGGGAGCTGTTTTTT.